This TCR beta chain comes out of a study of T cells in Graves' hyperthyroidism and ophthalmopathy. This clonotype was detected only a few times. RNA transcripts provided the source from which TCR beta CDR3 regions were amplified. A set of HTBI primers served as the primers for a first-round RT-PCR of the TCR CDR3. Each CDR3 protein gets one entry after TCRdb re-called the multiplex PCR reads with MiXCR. The sample holds approximately 600,000 distinct CDR3 sequences, less than 25% seen once. This CDR3 spans 14 amino acids. V lost 0 bases, J lost 4 bases, and 6 bases lay in between. The germline CDR1 and CDR2 sequences are LGHNA and YNFKEQ.

The chain is built from TRBV4-2 and TRBJ2-2; no clear D. This clonotype originated in a man between 25 and 39 years old with Graves' ophthalmopathy. The sequenced sample was blood. The CDR3 reads CASSQDSSTGELFF. The CDR3 bases are TGTGCCAGCAGCCAAGACTCAAGCACCGGGGAGCTGTTTTTT.